The 10 T cell receptor beta chains below were found in one sample sequenced in a study of blood T cells in healthy people across ages. Then a second PCR, running roughly 6 to 11 cycles, was carried out with a sample-barcoded 5' primer and a J-beta primer mix. TCRdb passed the 5' RACE reads through MiXCR, listing each CDR3 protein once. The sample yields 750,000 or so distinct CDR3 sequences, approximately 25% seen once. These data were also filed under a second study, of T cells of mothers and their children.

Sequencing used blood. Source of these receptors: a boy aged 10-17 years in good health.

This sequence joins TRBV6-1 and TRBJ2-2; 7 nucleotides line up with TRBD2. The CDR3 is 15 residues long. V trimming: 4 bases; J trimming: 7 bases; junction bases outside the gene matches: 9. Germline V lookup: CDR1 MNHNS, CDR2 SASEGT. CDR3 sequence reads: CASSGTGTKSGELFF. In DNA, the CDR3 is TGTGCCAGCAGTGGCACCGGGACTAAGAGCGGGGAGCTGTTTTTT.

The chain has TRBV20-1 and TRBJ2-7, with TRBD1 as a possible D gene (6 bases). Germline CDR1 and CDR2: DFQATT and SNEGSKA (reference sequence). The CDR3 contains 14 residues. V was clipped by 7 bases and J by 3 bases, with 19 bases between them. CDR3 nucleotide sequence: TGCAGTGTTCCCGTGAGAGGGGGAGACTACGAGCAGTACTTC. Protein sequence: CSVPVRGGDYEQYF.

This clonotype was counted between two and nine times. V and J are TRBV4-2 and TRBJ2-3; D remains ambiguous. The V and J ends lost 0 bases and 1 base respectively, with 5 bases between them. CDR3 length equals 14 residues. CDR1 and CDR2 from the germline V gene are LGHNA and YNFKEQ. The CDR3 coding sequence is TGTGCCAGCAGCCAAGAAGCTGGCACAGATACGCAGTATTTT. Its protein product is CASSQEAGTDTQYF.

The chain combines TRBV12-3 or TRBV12-4 with TRBJ2-5; the D gene is possibly TRBD2 (7 bases). TRBJ2-1 matches the DNA end more closely, so the J call is doubtful. The CDR3 consists of 13 residues. CDR3 sequence reads: CASSSGGLDEQFF. CDR3 DNA: TGTGCCAGCAGTTCCGGGGGGCTAGATGAGCAGTTCTTC.

The chain is built from TRBV25-1 and TRBJ1-1; the D is unclear. The CDR3 has 16 residues. V lost 6 bases and J 4 bases, leaving 21 bases between the germline ends. The germline gives CDR1 MGHDK, CDR2 SYGVNS. CDR3: CASSPSDRGLGTEAFF. The CDR3 DNA is TGTGCCAGCAGCCCATCCGACCGAGGGTTGGGCACTGAAGCTTTCTTT. The full variable domain, in which reference TRBV25-1 and TRBJ1-1 provide the parts outside the CDR3, is EADIYQTPRYLVIGTGKKITLECSQTMGHDKMYWYQQDPGMELHLIHYSYGVNSTEKGDLSSESTVSRIRTEHFPLTLESARPSHTSQYLCASSPSDRGLGTEAFFGQGTRLTVV.

A word on this clonotype: Germline is not matched at one junction end, which may reflect a read error. This chain joins TRBV24-1 and TRBJ1-4; 7 bases fit TRBD1. In germline, CDR1 is KGHDR, CDR2 SFDVKD. The CDR3 runs 13 residues. This CDR3 is CARRDSHNEQLFF. The CDR3 nucleotides are TGTGCCAGACGGGACAGCCATAATGAACAACTGTTTTTT.

This rearrangement joins TRBV6-1 to TRBJ1-5, with a possible D match to TRBD1 (6 bases). Per the germline V gene, CDR1 is MNHNS and CDR2 is SASEGT. This CDR3 comprises 14 residues. The ends were cut back, 6 bases at V and 5 bases at J, with 14 bases in the middle. Here the CDR3 DNA reads TGTGCCAGCAGGGGACATACAAGCCATCAGCCCCAGCATTTT. It codes for CASRGHTSHQPQHF.

The genes are TRBV7-9 and TRBJ2-3; no definite D call. CDR3 length: 15 residues. Germline V lookup: CDR1 SEHNR, CDR2 FQNEAQ (reference sequence). V lost 1 base and J lost 0, with 8 bases in between. CDR3 sequence: CASSLDGDSTDTQYF. DNA of the CDR3: TGTGCCAGCAGCTTAGACGGCGATAGCACAGATACGCAGTATTTT.

In nucleotides, the CDR3 is TGTGCCAGCAGTCTTGGGGAGTTAGAGACCCAGTACTTC. Translated: CASSLGELETQYF. This chain uses TRBV6-5 with TRBJ2-1; D might be TRBD2 (5 bases). The J call is in doubt because the DNA end fits TRBJ2-5 better. The V gene's germline CDR1 is MNHEY and CDR2 SVGAGI. The CDR3 is 13 amino acids.

The chain joins TRBV5-1 to TRBJ2-1; 8 bases fit TRBD2. The CDR3 length is 16 residues. The trim removed 0 bases at V and 4 bases at J, leaving 6 bases unmatched. Per germline, CDR1 SGHRS and CDR2 YFSETQ. CDR3 residues: CASSLDGGRIYNEQFF. CDR3 nucleotides: TGCGCCAGCAGCTTGGATGGCGGGAGGATTTACAATGAGCAGTTCTTC.